This TCR beta chain was observed in a study of T cell responses to AZD1222 COVID-19 vaccine. Study conclusions and caveats: Vaccine-related CD4 TCRs covered spike, predominating at 160-218 and 743-854. Reportedly, nearly half the spike-specific TCRs target unmutated variant regions. Baseline serostatus was positive in only five to seven AZD1222 recipients.

Data came from immunoSEQ multiplex PCR; TCRdb stores just in-frame clones and leaves some out. Among 90,000 to 95,000 clones listed, approximately 87% were seen once. Pooling of second doses given at about 4 or about 12 weeks was done. Comments on this clone: Antigen specificity is unknown.

Germline V gene lookup returns CDR1 KGHSH and CDR2 LQKENI. Trimming pared 4 bases from V and 1 base from J, leaving 27 bases between. The CDR3 loop spans 20 amino acids. This receptor was taken from an adult who received the AZD1222 COVID-19 vaccine. This rearrangement joins TRBV18 to TRBJ2-3; D is tentatively TRBD1 or TRBD2 (5 bases each). The source material was peripheral blood, sampled 28 days after the second AZD1222 dose. The CDR3 loop is CASSLRQTLGTNPRTDTQYF. The CDR3 DNA sequence: TGTGCCAGCTCACTGAGACAGACCCTAGGGACCAATCCGCGCACAGATACGCAGTATTTT.